This TCR beta chain was retrieved from a study of blood T cell repertoires in COVID-19. Generated by immunoSEQ multiplex PCR, the TCRdb table keeps only in-frame clones and is missing some. The data contain around 250,000 clones, around 84% of them singletons. The CDR3 extends over 15 amino acids. Germline V gene data show CDR1 as SGHAT and CDR2 as FQNNGV. Losses at the gene ends were 7 bases for V and 6 bases for J; bases not matched to a gene: 14. This chain joins TRBV11-2 and TRBJ2-7, with 8 bases that match TRBD2. The TCR originated in a woman aged 50 to 60 who had recovered from COVID-19. Sequencing input: PBMCs or T cells enriched from blood (not recorded which). CDR3 amino acids: CASKPIAGRSGEQYF. CDR3 sequence (DNA): TGTGCCAGCAAACCCATAGCGGGAAGAAGTGGCGAGCAGTACTTC.